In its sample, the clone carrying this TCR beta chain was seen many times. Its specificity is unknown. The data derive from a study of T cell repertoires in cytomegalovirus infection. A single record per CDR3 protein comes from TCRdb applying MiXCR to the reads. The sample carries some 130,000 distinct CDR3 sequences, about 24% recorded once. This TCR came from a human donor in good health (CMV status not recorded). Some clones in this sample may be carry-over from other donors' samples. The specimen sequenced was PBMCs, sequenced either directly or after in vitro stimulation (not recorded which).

The CDR3 region is CASSQAPLASLSNEQFF. As DNA, the CDR3 is TGCGCCAGCAGCCAAGCCCCCTTAGCCTCTTTAAGCAATGAGCAGTTCTTC. J is TRBJ2-1 and V is TRBV4-1, with D uncertain. V dropped 1 base and J dropped 6 bases, with 19 bases sitting between them. The CDR3 runs to 17 residues. Germline V gives CDR1 MGHRA, CDR2 YSYEKL.